Shown below are 19 T cell receptor beta chains from a single sample sequenced in a study of Graves' ophthalmopathy and Graves' hyperthyroidism. Amplification of TCR beta CDR3 regions used RNA transcripts. An opening RT-PCR round employed HTBI primers and preceded a second-round multiplex PCR. TCRdb reanalysed the multiplex PCR reads using MiXCR and keeps one entry per CDR3 protein. Found here are hundreds of thousands of distinct CDR3 sequences, 40% of them singletons; the top ten hold less than 55%. Specimen: peripheral blood. The receptors stem from an adult man with Graves' ophthalmopathy.

This clonotype was observed many times. The chain is built from TRBV20-1 and TRBJ1-2, with D maybe TRBD1 (5 bases). CDR1 DFQATT and CDR2 SNEGSKA come from the germline V gene (reference sequence). There are 12 residues in the CDR3. V lost 5 bases and J 8 bases, leaving 15 bases between the germline ends. CDR3 coding DNA: TGCAGTGCTTCGCGAGGGGATAACGGCTACACCTTC. Translating gives CSASRGDNGYTF.

This clonotype was detected ten times or more. The chain couples TRBV29-1 to TRBJ1-3; 8 bases agree with TRBD1. This CDR3 has 15 residues. V was clipped by 3 bases and J by 8 bases; unmatched bases: 12. Germline V CDR1 and CDR2: SQVTM, ANQGSEA. CDR3 coding DNA: TGCAGCGTTGATCGCCGACAGGGGATGAATGACACCATATATTTT. Amino acid sequence: CSVDRRQGMNDTIYF.

This clonotype was seen ten or more times. CDR3 region: CATRRAATSGANVLTF. CDR3 in DNA: TGTGCCACCCGACGGGCAGCTACCTCTGGGGCCAACGTCCTGACTTTC. The V gene is TRBV7-2, the J gene TRBJ2-6; D call uncertain. The germline CDR1 and CDR2 sequences are SGHTA and FQGNSA. V lost 10 bases to trimming and J lost 0 bases, with 16 bases between them. The CDR3 extends over 16 amino acids.

This clonotype has more than one count but fewer than ten. The CDR3: CASSGGGVLEQYF. DNA for the CDR3: TGTGCCAGCAGTGGGGGAGGGGTACTCGAGCAGTACTTC. The chain uses TRBV27 and TRBJ2-7; 7 bases line up with TRBD2. Trimming removed 5 bases from V and 6 bases from J; junction bases left unmatched: 7. CDR3 length equals 13 residues. Germline CDR1 MNHEY, CDR2 SMNVEV (reference sequence).

This clonotype was seen at least ten times. The chain carries TRBV9 and TRBJ1-2; D uncertain. Germline CDR1 reads SGDLS; CDR2 reads YYNGEE. V shed 4 bases and J shed 4 bases, with 14 bases lying between them. The CDR3 is 14 amino acids. The CDR3 protein is CASSYGSTGYGYTF. CDR3 coding DNA: TGTGCCAGCAGCTACGGCAGCACGGGCTATGGCTACACCTTC.

The chain employs TRBV19 and TRBJ1-5; possible D gene TRBD1, 5 bases. CDR3 length equals 13 residues. Germline values: CDR1 LNHDA, CDR2 SQIVND (reference sequence). V was clipped by 11 bases and J by 4 bases, with 15 bases between them. CDR3 coding DNA: TGTGCCTGGAGTCTGGCAGGGAATCAGCCCCAGCATTTT. It specifies CAWSLAGNQPQHF. Combining the CDR3 with reference TRBV19 and TRBJ1-5 gives the whole variable domain DGGITQSPKYLFRKEGQNVTLSCEQNLNHDAMYWYRQDPGQGLRLIYYSQIVNDFQKGDIAEGYSVSREKKESFPLTVTSAQKNPTAFYLCAWSLAGNQPQHFGDGTRLSIL.

CDR3 loop: CASSLEISSYEQYF. Written as DNA, the CDR3 is TGTGCCAGCAGCTTAGAGATTAGCTCCTACGAGCAGTACTTC. V usage is TRBV7-9 and J usage is TRBJ2-7; D call uncertain. This CDR3 region has 14 residues. Germline V gene sequence: CDR1 SEHNR, CDR2 FQNEAQ (reference sequence). Trimming pared 1 base from V and 0 bases from J, leaving 7 bases between.

The chain is built from TRBV29-1 and TRBJ1-2; 8 bases are a match to TRBD1. The CDR3 runs to 10 residues. Germline V gene sequence: CDR1 SQVTM, CDR2 ANQGSEA. This CDR3 reads CSVDRVDYTF. CDR3 bases: TGCAGTGTGGACAGGGTTGACTACACCTTC.

The chain couples TRBV9 to TRBJ1-1; 8 nucleotides match TRBD1. V shed 4 bases, J shed 4 bases, and the junction held 9 bases outside the gene matches. This CDR3 contains 15 residues. Germline V CDR1 and CDR2: SGDLS, YYNGEE. CDR3 sequence (DNA): TGTGCCAGCAGCCAAGAGGGGACAGGTTCCACTGAAGCTTTCTTT. It translates to CASSQEGTGSTEAFF. Looking up the rest from reference TRBV9 and TRBJ1-1 gives the full variable domain: DSGVTQTPKHLITATGQRVTLRCSPRSGDLSVYWYQQSLDQGLQFLIQYYNGEERAKGNILERFSAQQFPDLHSELNLSSLELGDSALYFCASSQEGTGSTEAFFGQGTRLTVV.

The chain combines TRBV29-1 with TRBJ2-7, with D perhaps matching TRBD2 (7 bases). The V gene lost 7 bases and the J gene lost 2 bases, with 15 bases spanning the gap. Germline CDR1 SQVTM, CDR2 ANQGSEA. The CDR3 length is 13 residues. The CDR3 sequence: CSDRGDTTYEQYF. In DNA form, the CDR3 reads TGCAGCGACCGGGGGGACACCACCTACGAGCAGTACTTC.

This clonotype was detected a few times. This sequence joins TRBV10-3 and TRBJ2-5, with D uncertain. Trimming removed 10 bases from V and 5 bases from J, with 17 bases in between. Germline V CDR1 and CDR2: ENHRY, SYGVKD. There are 13 residues in the CDR3. CDR3 sequence: CASSRRLRETQYF. CDR3 nucleotides: TGTGCCAGCAGCCGGCGCCTACGGGAGACCCAGTACTTC.

The rearrangement links TRBV7-9 to TRBJ2-3; D is unclear. The V gene lost 7 bases and the J gene lost 1 base, with 6 bases spanning the gap. CDR1 is SEHNR, CDR2 FQNEAQ, per germline (reference sequence). The CDR3 contains 12 residues. The CDR3 region is CASTSRTDTQYF. The CDR3 DNA follows: TGTGCCAGCACCTCCCGCACAGATACGCAGTATTTT.

This clonotype came up a few times. Written as DNA, the CDR3 is TGCGCCAGCAGCTTGGAAGGGCAGGGGCGCAACTATGGCTACACCTTC. Encoded protein: CASSLEGQGRNYGYTF. The chain has TRBV5-1 and TRBJ1-2, with D possibly being TRBD1 (6 bases). Trimming left V 0 bases short and J 2 bases short, with 14 bases between. Germline V gene sequence: CDR1 SGHRS, CDR2 YFSETQ. This CDR3 is built from 16 residues.

In this sample, this clonotype turned up many times. The rearrangement links TRBV2 to TRBJ2-5; 10 nucleotides match TRBD1. CDR1 is SNHLY, CDR2 FYNNEI, per germline. There are 15 residues in the CDR3. Unmatched junction bases numbered 7, after V lost 6 bases and J lost 3 bases. In DNA, the CDR3 is TGTGCCAGCAGCCAGGACAGGGGGACCGAAGAGACCCAGTACTTC. Amino acids: CASSQDRGTEETQYF.

Many counts were recorded for this clonotype. This chain links TRBV7-3 with TRBJ2-7; 7 nucleotides agree with TRBD1. Germline CDR1 and CDR2: SGHTA and FQGTGA. V shed 3 bases, J shed 3 bases, and the junction held 8 bases outside the gene matches. The CDR3 length is 15 residues. The CDR3 sequence is CASSLSGTAIYEQYF. As DNA, the CDR3 is TGTGCCAGCAGCTTGTCCGGGACAGCGATCTACGAGCAGTACTTC.

This clonotype was detected many times. The chain employs TRBV2 and TRBJ1-1; D is ambiguous. The V end was cut by 1 base, the J end by 1 base, with 7 bases between. The CDR3 covers 14 residues. Germline CDR1 and CDR2: SNHLY and FYNNEI. CDR3 in amino acids: CASSEEQRNTEAFF. The DNA for the CDR3 is TGTGCCAGCAGTGAAGAACAGAGGAACACTGAAGCTTTCTTT. Full variable domain (remainder filled in from reference TRBV2 and TRBJ1-1): EPEVTQTPSHQVTQMGQEVILRCVPISNHLYFYWYRQILGQKVEFLVSFYNNEISEKSEIFDDQFSVERPDGSNFTLKIRSTKLEDSAMYFCASSEEQRNTEAFFGQGTRLTVV.

The chain joins TRBV9 to TRBJ1-4; the D is unclear. The ends were cut back, 1 base at V and 8 bases at J, with 9 bases in the middle. The CDR3 extends over 13 amino acids. Looked up from germline, CDR1 is SGDLS and CDR2 is YYNGEE. The chain's CDR3 is CASSVMEGEKLFF. The CDR3 coding sequence is TGTGCCAGCAGCGTAATGGAGGGAGAAAAACTGTTTTTT.

This clonotype was counted a few times. J is TRBJ2-2 and V is TRBV10-2; 7 nucleotides line up with TRBD1. Unmatched junction bases numbered 8, after V lost 4 bases and J lost 3 bases. The CDR3 spans 16 residues. Germline V gives CDR1 WSHSY, CDR2 SAAADI. The CDR3 DNA reads TGCGCCAGCAGTGTGGGGACAGAGGGAGACACCGGGGAGCTGTTTTTT. It encodes CASSVGTEGDTGELFF.

This chain uses TRBV14 with TRBJ2-7, with TRBD1 identical over 10 bases. The V gene's germline CDR1 is SGHDN and CDR2 FVKESK. CDR3 length: 18 residues. V was clipped by 1 base and J by 4 bases; unmatched bases: 13. This chain's CDR3 is CASSQAKMIPGQGYEQYF. CDR3 coding DNA: TGTGCCAGCAGCCAAGCGAAAATGATACCGGGACAGGGGTACGAGCAGTACTTC.